Detailed here is one T cell receptor (beta chain). Germline CDR1 and CDR2: DFQATT and SNEGSKA (reference sequence). This CDR3 is 14 amino acids long. Trimming shortened V by 3 bases and J by 3 bases, and 14 bases separated the two germline ends. The data were taken from a study of PD-1 and CTLA-4 blockade in melanoma. Clones were sequenced by immunoSEQ multiplex PCR, and TCRdb holds only the in-frame ones, with some missing. The sample has over 25,000 clones; 85% to 90% are singletons. The V and J genes are TRBV20-1 and TRBJ1-1; tentatively, D is TRBD1 (5 bases). The sequence was collected from a human donor with melanoma. Sequenced material: CD8+ T cells from peripheral blood, taken before anti-PD-1 treatment. CDR3 coding DNA: TGCAGTGCTAGTCTTGGGGGAGCGCACACTGAAGCTTTCTTT. It codes for CSASLGGAHTEAFF.